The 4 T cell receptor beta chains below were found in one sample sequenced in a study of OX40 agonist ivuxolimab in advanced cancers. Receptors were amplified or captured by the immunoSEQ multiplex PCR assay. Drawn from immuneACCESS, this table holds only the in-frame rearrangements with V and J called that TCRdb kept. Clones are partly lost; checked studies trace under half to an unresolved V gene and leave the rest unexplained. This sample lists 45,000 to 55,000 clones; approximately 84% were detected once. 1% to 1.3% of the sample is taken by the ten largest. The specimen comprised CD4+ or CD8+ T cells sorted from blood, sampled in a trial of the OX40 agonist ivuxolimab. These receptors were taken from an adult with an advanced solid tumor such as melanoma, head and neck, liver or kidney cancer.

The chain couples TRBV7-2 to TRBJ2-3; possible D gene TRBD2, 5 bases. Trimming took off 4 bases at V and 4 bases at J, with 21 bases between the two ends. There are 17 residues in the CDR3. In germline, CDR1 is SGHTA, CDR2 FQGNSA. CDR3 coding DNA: TGTGCCAGCAGCTACATTTTCGGGTTGGGAGAGGCAGATACGCAGTATTTT. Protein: CASSYIFGLGEADTQYF. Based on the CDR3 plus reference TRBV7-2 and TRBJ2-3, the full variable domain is GAGVSQSPSNKVTEKGKDVELRCDPISGHTALYWYRQSLGQGLEFLIYFQGNSAPDKSGLPSDRFSAERTGGSVSTLTIQRTQQEDSAVYLCASSYIFGLGEADTQYFGPGTRLTVL.

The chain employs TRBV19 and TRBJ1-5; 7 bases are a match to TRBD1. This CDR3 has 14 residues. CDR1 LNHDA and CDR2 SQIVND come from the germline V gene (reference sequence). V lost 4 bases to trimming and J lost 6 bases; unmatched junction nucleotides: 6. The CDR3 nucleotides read TGTGCCAGTAGTACTTCGGACAGGCCTCAGCCCCAGCATTTT. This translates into CASSTSDRPQPQHF.

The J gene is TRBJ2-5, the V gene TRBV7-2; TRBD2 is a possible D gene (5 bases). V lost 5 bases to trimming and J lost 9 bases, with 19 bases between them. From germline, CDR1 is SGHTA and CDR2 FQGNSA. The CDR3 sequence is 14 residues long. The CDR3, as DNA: TGTGCCAGCAGCCAAACAATGGGAGTAAGGCCCCAGTACTTC. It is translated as CASSQTMGVRPQYF.

This CDR3 is CASSLGTGRETQYF. CDR3 DNA: TGCGCCAGCAGCTTGGGGACAGGGAGGGAGACCCAGTACTTC. The chain is built from TRBV5-1 and TRBJ2-5, with 8 bases lining up with TRBD1. Germline V gene lookup returns CDR1 SGHRS and CDR2 YFSETQ. CDR3 length: 14 amino acids. Trimming cost V 0 bases and J 5 bases; bases outside gene matches: 3.